The clone carrying this T cell receptor (beta chain) was picked up a small number of times. This sample stems from a study of T-cell reconstitution after alpha-beta-depleted transplantation in children. The CDR3 has 12 amino acids. V lost 4 bases and J lost 5, with 5 bases in between. Germline CDR1 and CDR2: LGHDT and YNNKEL (reference sequence). The TCRbeta library was prepared with unique molecular identifiers. MiXCR, applied by TCRdb to the PCR reads, yields one record per CDR3 protein. The sample includes about a million distinct CDR3 sequences, 25% to 35% seen only once; the top ten take more than 25%.

Sample: PBMCs, mostly from graft donor cells, taken 360 days after TCRalphabeta/CD19-depleted stem cell transplant. The receptor's source is a boy less than two years old who had a stem cell transplant for SCID, so the T cells may come from the graft donor. This sequence joins TRBV3-1 and TRBJ2-2; unclear D gene. This CDR3 reads CASSRRTGELFF. CDR3 DNA: TGTGCCAGCAGCCGCCGGACCGGGGAGCTGTTTTTT.